This T cell receptor beta chain was recorded in a study of T cells in Graves' hyperthyroidism and ophthalmopathy. TCR beta CDR3 region amplification was performed from RNA transcripts. HTBI primers drove first-round RT-PCR of the TCR CDR3. TCRdb itself ran the multiplex PCR reads through MiXCR, one entry per CDR3 protein. This sample has about 400,000 distinct CDR3 sequences; around 15% occur once, and the top ten carry approximately 19%. Germline lookup yields CDR1 DFQATT and CDR2 SNEGSKA (reference sequence). J gave up 1 base and V 3 bases, and 4 bases lay outside the gene matches. The CDR3 is 14 residues long.

The specimen sequenced was blood. V gene TRBV20-1 combines with J gene TRBJ2-3; the match to TRBD1 covers 7 bases. This TCR derives from a woman aged 60-75 years with Graves' ophthalmopathy. CDR3 in amino acids: CSASRTGRTDTQYF. Here the CDR3 DNA reads TGCAGTGCTAGTCGGACAGGACGCACAGATACGCAGTATTTT.